These 17 T cell receptor beta chains share one sample of origin, sequenced in a study of OX40 agonist ivuxolimab in advanced cancers. Profiled with immunoSEQ multiplex PCR; TCRdb holds only in-frame clones, not every one. Altogether approximately 67,000 clones are present, roughly 92% being singletons, with the ten largest covering 2% to 2.5%. The material sequenced was CD4+ or CD8+ T cells sorted from blood, taken in a trial of the OX40 agonist ivuxolimab. The source is an adult with an advanced solid tumor such as melanoma, head and neck, liver or kidney cancer.

This clone has just one count. This rearrangement joins TRBV5-1 to TRBJ2-7; 8 bases are a match to TRBD2. Germline CDR1 reads SGHRS; CDR2 reads YFSETQ. This CDR3 spans 14 amino acids. The ends lost 0 bases at V and 2 bases at J; junction bases unmatched: 1. CDR3 in DNA: TGCGCCAGCAGCTTGGGTAGCGGGGCCTACGAGCAGTACTTC. Residues: CASSLGSGAYEQYF.

This clone was seen a single time. The chain links TRBV27 to TRBJ1-2; the D is unclear. With 1 base removed from V and 7 bases from J, the gap between germline ends came to 13 bases. CDR3 length: 14 residues. In germline, CDR1 is MNHEY, CDR2 SMNVEV (reference sequence). The CDR3 sequence: CASSLWQVEGGYTF. Here the CDR3 DNA reads TGTGCCAGCAGTTTATGGCAGGTGGAGGGTGGCTACACCTTC.

The rearrangement links TRBV27 to TRBJ2-7; no clear D gene. The CDR3 runs to 16 residues. Germline CDR1 MNHEY, CDR2 SMNVEV (reference sequence). V lost 4 bases and J lost 2, with 18 bases in between. CDR3 amino acids: CASSSVMGRATYEQYF. The CDR3 nucleotides are TGTGCCAGCAGTTCTGTAATGGGCAGAGCTACCTACGAGCAGTACTTC.

Written as DNA, the CDR3 is TGCAGCGCCGGACAAGAGACCCAGTACTTC. Residues: CSAGQETQYF. V gene TRBV29-1 combines with J gene TRBJ2-5; D uncertain. CDR1 and CDR2 from the germline V gene are SQVTM and ANQGSEA. Trimming left V 7 bases short and J 2 bases short, with 5 bases between. This CDR3 is 10 amino acids long.

The gene calls are TRBV10-3 and TRBJ2-1, with 11 bases lining up with TRBD2. This CDR3 has 18 amino acids. Trimming removed 4 bases from V and 0 bases from J; junction bases left unmatched: 8. Germline V gene lookup returns CDR1 ENHRY and CDR2 SYGVKD. CDR3 sequence: CAISGISGRAGSYNEQFF. The CDR3 nucleotides are TGTGCCATCAGTGGGATTAGCGGGAGGGCCGGCTCCTACAATGAGCAGTTCTTC.

The rearrangement uses TRBV4-1 and TRBJ2-7; tentatively, D is TRBD2 (6 bases). There are 16 residues in the CDR3. V was clipped by 0 bases and J by 2 bases, with 14 bases between them. Germline-derived CDR1 and CDR2 are MGHRA and YSYEKL. The CDR3 DNA reads as TGCGCCAGCAGCCAAGATATAGTGGCGGGGCCCTACGAGCAGTACTTC. Protein product: CASSQDIVAGPYEQYF.

The genes are TRBV7-2 and TRBJ2-2; a weak D match, TRBD2 (5 bases). The germline V gene encodes CDR1 SGHTA and CDR2 FQGNSA. Between the trimmed V and J ends, which lost 8 bases and 3 bases, there was a span of 19 bases. The CDR3 is 16 amino acids. For the CDR3, the DNA is TGTGCCAGCGTTAGGGAGCTAGGGCATGACACCGGGGAGCTGTTTTTT. As protein: CASVRELGHDTGELFF.

The chain links TRBV2 to TRBJ1-4; no definite D call. The CDR3 runs to 13 residues. Germline loops: CDR1 SNHLY, CDR2 FYNNEI. Trimming took 7 bases from V and 7 from J, leaving 13 bases between them. The CDR3, as DNA: TGTGCCAGCAACCGGATCCTTGGTGAAAAACTGTTTTTT. Residues: CASNRILGEKLFF.

This clone was seen once. The chain combines TRBV7-2 with TRBJ2-1; 8 bases line up with TRBD2. Trimming removed 1 base from V and 7 bases from J; junction bases left unmatched: 9. The CDR3 runs to 16 residues. CDR1 SGHTA and CDR2 FQGNSA come from the germline V gene. CDR3 in amino acids: CASSLGGLAAWNEQFF. Written as DNA, the CDR3 is TGTGCCAGCAGCTTAGGCGGACTAGCTGCGTGGAATGAGCAGTTCTTC.

V and J are TRBV6-4 and TRBJ1-2, with a possible D match to TRBD1 (6 bases). Germline V lookup: CDR1 MRHNA, CDR2 SNTAGT. The germline V and J ends were trimmed by 4 bases and 4 bases, with 22 bases remaining between them. This CDR3 has 17 amino acids. The CDR3 DNA sequence: TGTGCCAGCAGTGGGTTTTTCGGTCAGGGGTTCCTCTATGGCTACACCTTC. Its protein is CASSGFFGQGFLYGYTF.

V gene TRBV6-5 combines with J gene TRBJ1-1; D gene ambiguous. Germline CDR1 and CDR2: MNHEY and SVGAGI. Between the trimmed V and J ends, which lost 2 bases and 2 bases, there was a span of 6 bases. The CDR3 sequence is 13 residues long. CDR3 nucleotide sequence: TGTGCCAGCAGTTACGACATCAACACTGAAGCTTTCTTT. Its protein is CASSYDINTEAFF.

In DNA form, the CDR3 reads TGTGCCAGTAGGACGGATCCGAGCCCCGCCCGGACTGAAGCTTTCTTT. Encoded protein: CASRTDPSPARTEAFF. The chain is built from TRBV19 and TRBJ1-1; D is ambiguous. Deletions cut 6 bases from V and 5 bases from J, with 22 bases between. CDR3 size: 16 residues. CDR1 and CDR2 from the germline V gene are LNHDA and SQIVND (reference sequence).

This clone was detected only once. CDR3 protein: CASSLRDRGHNEQFF. In DNA form, the CDR3 reads TGTGCCAGCAGCTTACGGGACAGGGGTCACAATGAGCAGTTCTTC. The rearrangement uses TRBV7-3 and TRBJ2-1; 10 nucleotides agree with TRBD1. The CDR3 has 15 amino acids. After removal of 2 bases from V and 5 bases from J, the junction contained 3 bases not matched to a gene. Germline CDR1 SGHTA, CDR2 FQGTGA. Filled out from reference TRBV7-3 and TRBJ2-1, the complete variable domain reads GAGVSQTPSNKVTEKGKYVELRCDPISGHTALYWYRQSLGQGPEFLIYFQGTGAADDSGLPNDRFFAVRPEGSVSTLKIQRTERGDSAVYLCASSLRDRGHNEQFFGPGTRLTVL.

The chain employs TRBV7-2 and TRBJ1-1; D gene ambiguous. This CDR3 has 15 residues. Germline V gives CDR1 SGHTA, CDR2 FQGNSA. Between the trimmed V and J ends, which lost 5 bases and 1 base, there was a span of 14 bases. The CDR3 DNA reads as TGTGCCAGCAGCCGCAGTCACGAGGGGAACACTGAAGCTTTCTTT. This codes for CASSRSHEGNTEAFF.

This chain joins TRBV5-1 and TRBJ2-5, with 8 bases aligning to TRBD2. The CDR3 contains 14 residues. V lost 3 bases and J lost 2; bases outside the gene matches: 3. The germline V gene encodes CDR1 SGHRS and CDR2 YFSETQ. The DNA for the CDR3 is TGCGCCAGCAGCTCGATAGCGGGGCAAGAGACCCAGTACTTC. It yields the protein CASSSIAGQETQYF.

The chain has TRBV18 and TRBJ2-3; D uncertain. The CDR3 spans 13 residues. Germline CDR1 and CDR2: KGHSH and LQKENI. The ends were cut back, 3 bases at V and 3 bases at J, with 7 bases in the middle. The CDR3 loop is CASSPPPTDTQYF. CDR3 bases: TGTGCCAGCTCACCCCCCCCAACAGATACGCAGTATTTT.

The count of this clone is one. This rearrangement joins TRBV4-1 to TRBJ2-5; D unresolved. Trimming left V 0 bases short and J 7 bases short, with 15 bases between. The CDR3 has 15 residues. In germline, CDR1 is MGHRA, CDR2 YSYEKL. The CDR3 loop reads CASSQDVGWEGTQYF. The CDR3 coding sequence is TGCGCCAGCAGCCAAGACGTGGGGTGGGAAGGGACCCAGTACTTC.